The 26 T cell receptor beta chains reported below all come from one sample, sequenced in a study of T cell repertoires in cytomegalovirus infection. One entry per CDR3 protein results from TCRdb running MiXCR on the reads. The table lists roughly 760,000 distinct CDR3 sequences, 35% of them singletons, with under 3.5% in the top ten. The sequenced sample was PBMCs. The receptors shown here come from a human donor in good health (CMV status not recorded). Some clones in this sample may be carry-over from other donors' samples.

This chain links TRBV12-3 or TRBV12-4 with TRBJ2-1, with 7 bases lining up with TRBD1. This CDR3 has 13 residues. The V gene end was trimmed by 6 bases and the J gene end by 7 bases; junction bases not matched to a gene: 6. The DNA of the CDR3 is TGTGCCAGCAGGGGACAGCAGAATAATGAGCAGTTCTTC. It yields the protein CASRGQQNNEQFF.

In its sample, this clonotype was seen a few times. V is TRBV7-9 and J is TRBJ2-7; weak D call: TRBD1 (6 bases). CDR1 SEHNR and CDR2 FQNEAQ come from the germline V gene (reference sequence). The CDR3 is 16 amino acids. The germline V and J ends were trimmed by 4 bases and 5 bases, with 21 bases remaining between them. In DNA form, the CDR3 reads TGTGCCAGCAGCTCCCCTTTGTGGGGCCCAGGGGACGAGCAGTACTTC. Protein product: CASSSPLWGPGDEQYF.

This chain uses TRBV5-4 with TRBJ2-7; 7 bases are shared with TRBD1. CDR3 size: 16 residues. With V trimmed by 4 bases and J by 0 bases, 10 bases remained unmatched. The germline CDR1 and CDR2 sequences are SGHNT and YYREEE (reference sequence). The CDR3 sequence: CASSVAPGTDSYEQYF. CDR3 nucleotides: TGTGCCAGCAGCGTGGCCCCCGGGACAGACTCCTACGAGCAGTACTTC.

The chain uses TRBV10-3 and TRBJ1-5, with 8 bases matching TRBD1. Losses at the gene ends were 4 bases for V and 7 bases for J; bases not matched to a gene: 6. This CDR3 spans 14 amino acids. CDR1 is ENHRY and CDR2 is SYGVKD in the germline V gene. The CDR3 loop reads CAISVEGQGQPQHF. The CDR3 nucleotides read TGTGCCATCAGTGTGGAAGGACAGGGACAGCCCCAGCATTTT.

V usage is TRBV27 and J usage is TRBJ1-2; D uncertain. Trimming left V 6 bases short and J 1 base short, with 9 bases between. The CDR3 length is 13 residues. Germline V gene lookup returns CDR1 MNHEY and CDR2 SMNVEV (reference sequence). CDR3 coding DNA: TGTGCCAGCAGCCGGAGCCTTAACTATGGCTACACCTTC. It translates to CASSRSLNYGYTF.

The chain uses TRBV27 and TRBJ1-2; no reliable D call. Germline V gene lookup returns CDR1 MNHEY and CDR2 SMNVEV (reference sequence). The V and J ends lost 3 bases and 3 bases respectively, with 11 bases between them. This CDR3 contains 14 residues. The CDR3 is CASSLSGGHYGYTF. The CDR3 DNA reads TGTGCCAGCAGTTTGAGCGGTGGCCACTATGGCTACACCTTC.

The chain combines TRBV12-3 or TRBV12-4 with TRBJ2-7; the D gene is possibly TRBD1 (5 bases). CDR3 length: 13 amino acids. Trimming stripped 5 bases from V and 3 bases from J, with 11 bases between. The CDR3 loop is CASSPRQNYEQYF. The CDR3 nucleotides are TGTGCCAGCAGTCCGCGACAGAACTACGAGCAGTACTTC.

This chain joins TRBV7-2 and TRBJ2-7; a possible D gene is TRBD2 (5 bases). Trimming pared 1 base from V and 6 bases from J, leaving 10 bases between. The CDR3 has 13 amino acids. The germline gives CDR1 SGHTA, CDR2 FQGNSA. DNA of the CDR3: TGTGCCAGCAGCTTAGGAAGAGGGTCCGAGCAGTACTTC. Residues: CASSLGRGSEQYF.

This clonotype was found a few times. This chain joins TRBV12-3 or TRBV12-4 and TRBJ2-7, with a tentative D call TRBD2 (5 bases). V was cut by 5 bases and J by 3 bases, with 11 bases left in between. The CDR3 consists of 13 residues. The CDR3 here is CASSPRRDYEQYF. The CDR3 bases are TGTGCCAGCAGTCCGCGCCGGGACTACGAGCAGTACTTC.

DNA of the CDR3: TGTGCCAGCAGTTACCCGGTAGGGGGGACCTATGGCTACACCTTC. Amino acids: CASSYPVGGTYGYTF. V gene TRBV6-5 combines with J gene TRBJ1-2; a weak D match, TRBD1 (6 bases). V was trimmed by 2 bases and J by 4 bases, leaving 14 bases between them. The CDR3 extends over 15 amino acids. Germline V CDR1 and CDR2: MNHEY, SVGAGI.

J is TRBJ2-5 and V is TRBV7-8; 7 bases are shared with TRBD1. J lost 4 bases, V lost 5 bases, and 7 bases had no gene match. CDR3 length: 14 amino acids. The germline V gene encodes CDR1 SGHVS and CDR2 FQNEAQ. The CDR3, as DNA: TGTGCCAGCAGCCTCAGGGGGTATTCAGAGACCCAGTACTTC. Translated, it gives CASSLRGYSETQYF.

This clonotype appeared a few times. The chain employs TRBV5-6 and TRBJ1-4; no definite D call. From germline, CDR1 is SGHDT and CDR2 YYEEEE. The CDR3 sequence is 18 residues long. V lost 3 bases to trimming and J lost 0 bases, with 18 bases between them. The CDR3, as DNA: TGTGCCAGCAGCTCCCACCAAACGACGGGTGCAACTAATGAAAAACTGTTTTTT. This translates into CASSSHQTTGATNEKLFF.

This chain joins TRBV20-1 and TRBJ2-3; 9 bases agree with TRBD2. The germline V gene encodes CDR1 DFQATT and CDR2 SNEGSKA (reference sequence). This CDR3 has 13 residues. With V trimmed by 7 bases and J by 7 bases, 9 bases remained unmatched. The CDR3: CSVRASGENTQYF. In DNA, the CDR3 is TGCAGTGTTCGGGCTAGCGGGGAAAATACGCAGTATTTT.

V gene TRBV5-1 combines with J gene TRBJ2-5; TRBD1 matches 12 bases. Germline loops: CDR1 SGHRS, CDR2 YFSETQ. The CDR3 spans 17 residues. V was clipped by 1 base and J by 5 bases; unmatched bases: 9. The CDR3 protein is CASSLYGDRGRLETQYF. Here the CDR3 DNA reads TGCGCCAGCAGCTTGTATGGGGACAGGGGGCGTTTGGAGACCCAGTACTTC.

The chain recombines TRBV14 with TRBJ1-6; D is unclear. This CDR3 comprises 13 residues. V was pared by 5 bases and J by 5 bases, with 7 bases between. The germline V gene encodes CDR1 SGHDN and CDR2 FVKESK. This CDR3 is CASSRVHNSPLHF. CDR3 in DNA: TGTGCCAGCAGCAGGGTACATAATTCACCCCTCCACTTT.

This clonotype turned up a few times. CDR3 coding DNA: TGTGCCAGCAGCCGTAGCGGGGGCGCCTACACCGGGGAGCTGTTTTTT. Amino acid sequence: CASSRSGGAYTGELFF. The chain uses TRBV6-1 and TRBJ2-2; TRBD2 agrees at 9 bases. CDR1 is MNHNS, CDR2 SASEGT, per germline. V lost 6 bases and J lost 3; bases outside the gene matches: 8. The CDR3 is 16 amino acids.

This clonotype appeared a few times. The rearrangement joins TRBV7-9 to TRBJ2-4, with D perhaps matching TRBD1 or TRBD2 (7 bases each). With 5 bases removed from V and 8 bases from J, the gap between germline ends came to 13 bases. Germline CDR1 is SEHNR and CDR2 is FQNEAQ (reference sequence). The CDR3 loop spans 13 amino acids. The CDR3 loop is CASSPPGGDIQYF. In DNA form, the CDR3 reads TGTGCCAGCAGCCCCCCAGGGGGGGACATTCAGTACTTC.

The chain combines TRBV3-1 with TRBJ1-1; D not resolved. The germline V gene has CDR1 LGHDT and CDR2 YNNKEL (reference sequence). The germline V and J ends were trimmed by 3 bases and 4 bases, with 9 bases remaining between them. The CDR3 spans 13 residues. The CDR3 coding sequence is TGTGCCAGCAGCCAGGGTATGAGCACTGAAGCTTTCTTT. Encoded protein: CASSQGMSTEAFF.

Points on this clonotype: This may come from a read error, since a much larger clone is one base off. This rearrangement joins TRBV28 to TRBJ2-6; maybe TRBD1 (8 bases). The CDR3 has 19 residues. Per germline, CDR1 MDHEN and CDR2 SYDVKM. This CDR3 is CASSPWGGTGPSGANILTF. CDR3 nucleotides: TGTGCCAGCAGCCCCTGGGGAGGGACAGGCCCCTCTGGGGCCAACATCCTGACTTTC.

This clonotype was seen a few times. This rearrangement joins TRBV7-1 to TRBJ2-6; D might be TRBD2 (6 bases). TRBV7-1 is filed as an ORF, its function uncertain. The CDR3 consists of 17 residues. The V and J ends lost 5 bases and 0 bases respectively, with 14 bases between them. The chain's CDR3 is CASSDTGLSSGANVLTF. DNA for the CDR3: TGTGCCAGCAGCGACACGGGACTCAGCTCTGGGGCCAACGTCCTGACTTTC.

V gene TRBV7-9 combines with J gene TRBJ2-7; possible D gene TRBD1, 6 bases. The CDR3 length is 14 residues. Trimming left V 3 bases short and J 7 bases short, with 16 bases between. Looked up from germline, CDR1 is SEHNR and CDR2 is FQNEAQ (reference sequence). The CDR3 DNA follows: TGTGCCAGCAGCTTCACTTTAGGGGGATTTGAGCAGTACTTC. This codes for CASSFTLGGFEQYF.

This clonotype was seen ten or more times. The chain's CDR3 is CASSPRARNQPQHF. CDR3 DNA: TGTGCCAGCAGCCCCCGGGCGCGAAATCAGCCCCAGCATTTT. The chain combines TRBV12-3 or TRBV12-4 with TRBJ1-5; D is ambiguous. The CDR3 loop spans 14 amino acids. Trimming pared 6 bases from V and 4 bases from J, leaving 13 bases between.

In its sample, this clonotype was seen many times. The chain employs TRBV7-2 and TRBJ1-1; no definite D call. Germline CDR1 SGHTA, CDR2 FQGNSA. The CDR3 runs 14 residues. V dropped 2 bases and J dropped 0 bases, with 7 bases sitting between them. The CDR3, as DNA: TGTGCCAGCAGCTTACTCCGCTTGAACACTGAAGCTTTCTTT. This translates into CASSLLRLNTEAFF.

This clonotype was found many times. This chain uses TRBV6-6 with TRBJ2-3, with D maybe TRBD2 (5 bases). The length of the CDR3 is 16 residues. Germline V gene data show CDR1 as MNHNY and CDR2 as SVGAGI (reference sequence). The V end was cut by 2 bases, the J end by 3 bases, with 15 bases between. The CDR3 DNA follows: TGTGCCAGCAGTTACGTAGGCAGGAGCGGAACAGATACGCAGTATTTT. This gives the protein CASSYVGRSGTDTQYF.

This clonotype was observed a few times. V is TRBV20-1 and J is TRBJ2-7, with 7 bases aligning to TRBD1. CDR1 and CDR2 from the germline V gene are DFQATT and SNEGSKA (reference sequence). The length of the CDR3 is 13 residues. V shed 5 bases and J 7 bases; nucleotides not matched to a gene: 11. The CDR3 is CSAFSTGSGEQYF. The CDR3 DNA sequence: TGCAGTGCTTTCTCGACAGGGTCTGGGGAGCAGTACTTC.

The table lists this clonotype with a few counts. The chain has TRBV6-5 and TRBJ2-7; D is possibly TRBD1 or TRBD2 (5 bases each). Germline-derived CDR1 and CDR2 are MNHEY and SVGAGI. Trimming removed 0 bases from V and 9 bases from J, with 15 bases in between. This CDR3 has 14 amino acids. CDR3 sequence: CASSYSQVPEGQYF. CDR3 DNA sequence: TGTGCCAGCAGTTACTCACAGGTTCCTGAGGGGCAGTACTTC.